This T cell receptor (beta chain) was captured in a study of blood T cell repertoires in COVID-19. Study summary: Acute and convalescent COVID-19 samples came from the United States, Italy and Spain.

Sequenced by immunoSEQ multiplex PCR; TCRdb stores in-frame clones only, minus some. Of about 160,000 clones in the sample, 75% to 90% are singletons; the top ten hold about 10%. CDR3 length: 13 amino acids. V lost 7 bases and J lost 5, with 12 bases in between. Per germline, CDR1 MNHEY and CDR2 SVGAGI. The origin of this receptor is a woman at least 80 years old with active or convalescent COVID-19. This chain joins TRBV6-5 and TRBJ1-5; D is ambiguous. Specimen: peripheral blood. CDR3 nucleotides: TGTGCCAGCACCGTGGGCCTTGATCAGCCCCAGCATTTT. The encoded protein is CASTVGLDQPQHF.